This entry lists 4 T cell receptor beta chains sequenced from one sample in a study of neurological immune-mediated disorders. MiXCR was run by TCRdb on the 5' RACE reads, yielding one entry per CDR3 protein. Found here are approximately 19,000 distinct CDR3 sequences, about 15% of them singletons; the top ten hold about 16%. Sample: PBMCs. The receptor set was obtained from a female donor with HTLV-1-associated myelopathy (HAM/TSP).

This clonotype was picked up many times. This rearrangement joins TRBV20-1 to TRBJ2-7, with 10 bases that match TRBD2. J gave up 1 base and V 5 bases, and 17 bases lay outside the gene matches. CDR3 length: 18 residues. Germline loops: CDR1 DFQATT, CDR2 SNEGSKA (reference sequence). This CDR3 reads CSAEGKSGTSGTSYEQYF. CDR3 nucleotides: TGCAGTGCTGAGGGGAAGTCGGGAACTAGCGGGACTTCCTACGAGCAGTACTTC.

This clonotype was seen at least ten times. The chain joins TRBV7-8 to TRBJ1-5; D uncertain. V was clipped by 5 bases and J by 2 bases, with 13 bases between them. CDR1 and CDR2 from the germline V gene are SGHVS and FQNEAQ. This CDR3 has 15 amino acids. DNA of the CDR3: TGTGCCAGCAGCCGCAGTCCGGGCGGCAATCAGCCCCAGCATTTT. The encoded protein is CASSRSPGGNQPQHF.

The chain is built from TRBV12-3 or TRBV12-4 and TRBJ1-5; D unresolved. The V gene lost 7 bases and the J gene lost 0 bases, with 13 bases spanning the gap. The CDR3 is 15 residues long. CDR3: CASTLGRVSNQPQHF. As DNA, the CDR3 is TGTGCCAGCACTCTCGGCAGAGTTAGCAATCAGCCCCAGCATTTT.

In its sample, this clonotype was seen many times. This chain joins TRBV7-2 and TRBJ2-5; TRBD2 matches at 9 bases. CDR1 and CDR2 (germline): SGHTA, FQGNSA. Losses at the gene ends were 0 bases for V and 7 bases for J; bases not matched to a gene: 12. The CDR3 totals 17 residues. The CDR3 region is CASSLASLAGTFGTQYF. DNA of the CDR3: TGTGCCAGCAGCTTAGCCTCTCTAGCGGGAACCTTTGGGACCCAGTACTTC.